What follows is one T cell receptor (beta chain) and its context. Its specificity is unknown. In the PCR, 60 Vbeta and 13 Jbeta primers were used. The table came from immunoSEQ multiplex PCR; TCRdb's copy has only in-frame clones and leaves some out. The table includes 190,000 or so clones, about four fifths detected once. The sample belongs to a study of cytomegalovirus exposure and HLA in healthy donors. The study's findings and limits: Earlier analysis looked at TCR beta V segments, and most were productive about 87% or about 30% of the time. Within a later analysis, the majority of CMV-associated TCR beta chains appeared HLA-restricted.

The receptor comes from a man aged 50-60 years in good health and CMV-seronegative. Sequenced: PBMCs.

In DNA form, the CDR3 reads TGTGCCAGCAGTACCCCAAAGGCTAGCGGGAGCAGCTACGAGCAGTACTTC. This gives the protein CASSTPKASGSSYEQYF. The chain employs TRBV25-1 and TRBJ2-7, with TRBD2 matching 10 bases. Looked up from germline, CDR1 is MGHDK and CDR2 is SYGVNS. V lost 5 bases, J lost 3 bases, and 13 bases stayed unmatched. The CDR3 covers 17 residues.